The rows below give T cell receptor beta chains drawn from one sample of a study of ipilimumab plus nivolumab after autologous stem cell transplantation. The method was immunoSEQ multiplex PCR; TCRdb's version includes in-frame clones alone and lacks a portion of them. Altogether about 43,000 clones are present, 88% being singletons, with the ten largest covering nearly 0.9%. Sequencing used PBMCs, obtained in a trial of ipilimumab plus nivolumab as post-transplant consolidation. These receptor sequences come from a male donor with multiple myeloma. Each CDR3 is given with its conserved first and last residue. D genes are given only for firm matches. Clone size appears in some rows only: once, few, many, or a class for an expanded clone.

D gene: .; J gene: TRBJ2-5; clone size: .; V gene: TRBV14; CDR3 protein: CASSQVGGETQYF; CDR3 DNA: TGTGCCAGCAGCCAAGTCGGGGGAGAGACCCAGTACTTC
D gene: .; J gene: TRBJ2-5; clone size: .; V gene: TRBV29-1; CDR3 protein: CSVGQDQETQYF; CDR3 DNA: TGCAGCGTTGGGCAGGATCAAGAGACCCAGTACTTC
D gene: TRBD1; J gene: TRBJ2-7; clone size: .; V gene: TRBV7-2; CDR3 protein: CASSLGADRVYEQYF; CDR3 DNA: TGTGCCAGCAGCTTAGGAGCTGACAGGGTCTACGAGCAGTACTTC
D gene: .; J gene: TRBJ2-1; clone size: .; V gene: TRBV5-6; CDR3 protein: CASSYSGNEQFF; CDR3 DNA: TGTGCCAGCAGCTATAGTGGCAATGAGCAGTTCTTC
D gene: TRBD2; J gene: TRBJ2-1; clone size: .; V gene: TRBV18; CDR3 protein: CASSPFASGEGGEQFF; CDR3 DNA: TGTGCCAGCTCACCCTTTGCTAGCGGAGAAGGTGGTGAGCAGTTCTTC
D gene: .; J gene: TRBJ2-5; clone size: .; V gene: TRBV12-5; CDR3 protein: CASGLVLRRDPGETQYF; CDR3 DNA: TGTGCTAGTGGTTTGGTACTAAGGAGGGACCCTGGGGAGACCCAGTACTTC
D gene: .; J gene: TRBJ1-2; clone size: once; V gene: TRBV5-6; CDR3 protein: CASSLAGLDYGYTF; CDR3 DNA: TGTGCCAGCAGCTTGGCAGGGTTGGACTATGGCTACACCTTC
D gene: .; J gene: TRBJ2-5; clone size: .; V gene: TRBV4-2; CDR3 protein: CASSQGQQETQYF; CDR3 DNA: TGTGCCAGCAGCCAAGGGCAGCAAGAGACCCAGTACTTC
D gene: .; J gene: TRBJ2-7; clone size: .; V gene: TRBV7-9; CDR3 protein: CASSLSVGTYEQYF; CDR3 DNA: TGTGCCAGCAGCTTATCGGTAGGCACCTACGAGCAGTACTTC
D gene: TRBD1; J gene: TRBJ1-2; clone size: .; V gene: TRBV5-1; CDR3 protein: CASSEGQVNYGYTF; CDR3 DNA: TGCGCCAGCAGCGAGGGACAGGTAAACTATGGCTACACCTTC
D gene: TRBD1; J gene: TRBJ2-1; clone size: few; V gene: TRBV19; CDR3 protein: CASSWTGEHYNEQFF; CDR3 DNA: TGTGCCAGTAGTTGGACAGGGGAACACTACAATGAGCAGTTCTTC
D gene: .; J gene: TRBJ1-2; clone size: .; V gene: TRBV7-2; CDR3 protein: CASSLRQQRFGYTF; CDR3 DNA: TGTGCCAGCAGCTTAAGGCAACAGAGGTTCGGCTACACCTTC
D gene: TRBD1; J gene: TRBJ2-1; clone size: .; V gene: TRBV15; CDR3 protein: CATSRAHGQGVKNEQFF; CDR3 DNA: TGTGCCACCAGCAGGGCTCATGGGCAGGGGGTAAAGAATGAGCAGTTCTTC
D gene: .; J gene: TRBJ2-2; clone size: .; V gene: TRBV27; CDR3 protein: CASSSPGRNTGELFF; CDR3 DNA: TGTGCCAGCAGTTCCCCAGGGAGGAACACCGGGGAGCTGTTTTTT
D gene: .; J gene: TRBJ1-1; clone size: .; V gene: TRBV7-8; CDR3 protein: CASSLVGLGGLGTEAFF; CDR3 DNA: TGTGCCAGCAGCTTAGTTGGTTTGGGAGGGTTGGGCACTGAAGCTTTCTTT
D gene: .; J gene: TRBJ1-5; clone size: .; V gene: TRBV18; CDR3 protein: CASSLDSNQPQHF; CDR3 DNA: TGTGCCAGCTCACTAGACAGCAATCAGCCCCAGCATTTT
D gene: .; J gene: TRBJ1-1; clone size: .; V gene: TRBV6-5; CDR3 protein: CASSYSGGRGNTEAFF; CDR3 DNA: TGTGCCAGCAGTTACTCGGGGGGGCGCGGAAACACTGAAGCTTTCTTT
D gene: TRBD2; J gene: TRBJ2-7; clone size: .; V gene: TRBV19; CDR3 protein: CASSTSGRGEQYF; CDR3 DNA: TGTGCCAGTAGTACTAGCGGGAGGGGTGAGCAGTACTTC
D gene: TRBD2; J gene: TRBJ2-1; clone size: once; V gene: TRBV27; CDR3 protein: CASSLSGGAIYEQFF; CDR3 DNA: TGTGCCAGCAGTTTAAGCGGGGGGGCAATCTATGAGCAGTTCTTC
D gene: TRBD1; J gene: TRBJ1-2; clone size: .; V gene: TRBV19; CDR3 protein: CASSIGGQVAGYTF; CDR3 DNA: TGTGCCAGTAGTATAGGGGGACAGGTGGCTGGCTACACCTTC
D gene: .; J gene: TRBJ2-7; clone size: .; V gene: TRBV5-1; CDR3 protein: CASSLVQGTLTYEQYF; CDR3 DNA: TGCGCCAGCAGCTTGGTTCAGGGTACCCTGACCTACGAGCAGTACTTC
D gene: .; J gene: TRBJ1-5; clone size: .; V gene: TRBV5-6; CDR3 protein: CASSLGQVSNQPQHF; CDR3 DNA: TGTGCCAGCAGCTTGGGGCAGGTTAGCAATCAGCCCCAGCATTTT
D gene: .; J gene: TRBJ2-4; clone size: .; V gene: TRBV5-8; CDR3 protein: CASSSPGGGNIQYF; CDR3 DNA: TGTGCCAGCAGCTCACCCGGGGGCGGGAACATTCAGTACTTC
D gene: .; J gene: TRBJ1-1; clone size: .; V gene: TRBV5-1; CDR3 protein: CASSPDNTEAFF; CDR3 DNA: TGCGCCAGCAGCCCCGATAACACTGAAGCTTTCTTT
D gene: TRBD2; J gene: TRBJ2-1; clone size: .; V gene: TRBV7-9; CDR3 protein: CASSLGYGRAIDEQFF; CDR3 DNA: TGTGCCAGCAGCCTAGGGTACGGGAGGGCCATAGATGAGCAGTTCTTC
D gene: TRBD1; J gene: TRBJ1-5; clone size: .; V gene: TRBV28; CDR3 protein: CASSPGQGAHQPQHF; CDR3 DNA: TGTGCCAGCAGCCCTGGACAGGGGGCTCATCAGCCCCAGCATTTT
D gene: .; J gene: TRBJ1-5; clone size: .; V gene: TRBV5-5; CDR3 protein: CASSLGGQGNQPQHF; CDR3 DNA: TGTGCCAGCAGCTTGGGCGGGCAGGGCAATCAGCCCCAGCATTTT
D gene: .; J gene: TRBJ2-2; clone size: .; V gene: TRBV11-1; CDR3 protein: CASSPRYGNTGELFF; CDR3 DNA: TGTGCCAGCAGCCCAAGATACGGTAACACCGGGGAGCTGTTTTTT
D gene: .; J gene: TRBJ1-1; clone size: once; V gene: TRBV27; CDR3 protein: CASSLGGEAFF; CDR3 DNA: TGTGCCAGCAGTTTAGGGGGTGAAGCTTTCTTT
D gene: .; J gene: TRBJ2-2; clone size: .; V gene: TRBV7-9; CDR3 protein: CASSPNPGGDTGELFF; CDR3 DNA: TGTGCCAGCAGCCCGAACCCAGGCGGAGACACCGGGGAGCTGTTTTTT
D gene: .; J gene: TRBJ1-1; clone size: .; V gene: TRBV7-3; CDR3 protein: CASSLTGSLRSLGEAFF; CDR3 DNA: TGTGCCAGCAGCTTAACGGGATCTTTAAGAAGTTTGGGTGAAGCTTTCTTT
D gene: .; J gene: TRBJ1-4; clone size: .; V gene: TRBV19; CDR3 protein: CASTTGLDEKLFF; CDR3 DNA: TGTGCCAGTACCACAGGGCTGGATGAAAAACTGTTTTTT
D gene: TRBD2; J gene: TRBJ2-6; clone size: few; V gene: TRBV9; CDR3 protein: CASSVWGGSSGANVLTF; CDR3 DNA: TGTGCCAGCAGCGTCTGGGGGGGAAGCTCTGGGGCCAACGTCCTGACTTTC
D gene: .; J gene: TRBJ1-1; clone size: .; V gene: TRBV18; CDR3 protein: CASSQGRETEAFF; CDR3 DNA: TGTGCCAGCTCACAAGGGCGCGAAACTGAAGCTTTCTTT
D gene: .; J gene: TRBJ1-5; clone size: .; V gene: TRBV28; CDR3 protein: CASSFNQPQHF; CDR3 DNA: TGTGCCAGCAGTTTTAATCAGCCCCAGCATTTT
D gene: TRBD2; J gene: TRBJ2-2; clone size: .; V gene: TRBV29-1; CDR3 protein: CSALGWREGLTGELFF; CDR3 DNA: TGCAGCGCCCTTGGCTGGCGGGAGGGCCTCACCGGGGAGCTGTTTTTT
D gene: .; J gene: TRBJ2-1; clone size: .; V gene: TRBV19; CDR3 protein: CASGSSSYNEQFF; CDR3 DNA: TGTGCCAGTGGATCAAGCTCCTACAATGAGCAGTTCTTC
D gene: TRBD2; J gene: TRBJ2-2; clone size: few; V gene: TRBV11-3; CDR3 protein: CASRTYSGQNTGELFF; CDR3 DNA: TGTGCCAGCCGGACTTATAGCGGGCAGAACACCGGGGAGCTGTTTTTT
D gene: TRBD1; J gene: TRBJ1-5; clone size: .; V gene: TRBV5-1; CDR3 protein: CASSLRDRGSEPQHF; CDR3 DNA: TGCGCCAGCAGCTTAAGGGACAGGGGGTCTGAGCCCCAGCATTTT
D gene: .; J gene: TRBJ1-4; clone size: .; V gene: TRBV19; CDR3 protein: CASRTGPNEKLFF; CDR3 DNA: TGTGCCAGTAGAACAGGGCCCAATGAAAAACTGTTTTTT
D gene: TRBD1; J gene: TRBJ1-1; clone size: .; V gene: TRBV27; CDR3 protein: CASSPWTGVENTEAFF; CDR3 DNA: TGTGCCAGCAGTCCATGGACAGGGGTAGAGAACACTGAAGCTTTCTTT
D gene: .; J gene: TRBJ2-7; clone size: once; V gene: TRBV27; CDR3 protein: CASSPYGTGSPYEQYF; CDR3 DNA: TGTGCCAGCAGCCCATATGGGACGGGGAGCCCCTACGAGCAGTACTTC
D gene: .; J gene: TRBJ1-5; clone size: few; V gene: TRBV2; CDR3 protein: CASSSQGFFEPQHF; CDR3 DNA: TGTGCCAGCAGTTCCCAGGGGTTCTTCGAGCCCCAGCATTTT
D gene: .; J gene: TRBJ2-7; clone size: .; V gene: TRBV5-4; CDR3 protein: CASSLGSGPFWYEQYF; CDR3 DNA: TGTGCCAGCAGCTTAGGTTCGGGACCGTTCTGGTACGAGCAGTACTTC
D gene: TRBD2; J gene: TRBJ2-1; clone size: .; V gene: TRBV5-4; CDR3 protein: CASSGTSGRLGEQFF; CDR3 DNA: TGTGCCAGCAGCGGGACTAGCGGGAGATTGGGTGAGCAGTTCTTC
D gene: TRBD2; J gene: TRBJ2-2; clone size: .; V gene: TRBV19; CDR3 protein: CASSISGGGRRELFF; CDR3 DNA: TGTGCCAGTAGCATTTCCGGGGGAGGGAGGAGGGAGCTGTTTTTT
D gene: TRBD1; J gene: TRBJ1-2; clone size: .; V gene: TRBV11-2; CDR3 protein: CASSTRQGGYGYTF; CDR3 DNA: TGTGCCAGCAGCACCCGACAGGGCGGGTATGGCTACACCTTC
D gene: .; J gene: TRBJ2-1; clone size: .; V gene: TRBV5-1; CDR3 protein: CASNPDRPSYNEQFF; CDR3 DNA: TGCGCCAGCAACCCTGACAGACCCTCCTACAATGAGCAGTTCTTC
D gene: TRBD1; J gene: TRBJ2-2; clone size: .; V gene: TRBV30; CDR3 protein: CAWSSDRGSNTGELFF; CDR3 DNA: TGTGCCTGGAGTAGCGACAGGGGTTCGAACACCGGGGAGTTGTTTTTT
D gene: .; J gene: TRBJ2-1; clone size: once; V gene: TRBV11-3; CDR3 protein: CASSPAGTPYNEQFF; CDR3 DNA: TGTGCCAGCAGCCCAGCCGGGACTCCTTACAATGAGCAGTTCTTC
D gene: .; J gene: TRBJ2-2; clone size: once; V gene: TRBV6-6; CDR3 protein: CASKGNTGELFF; CDR3 DNA: TGTGCCAGCAAAGGGAACACCGGGGAGCTGTTTTTT
D gene: TRBD1; J gene: TRBJ1-5; clone size: .; V gene: TRBV4-3; CDR3 protein: CASSQDTGGNQPQHF; CDR3 DNA: TGCGCCAGCAGCCAAGATACAGGGGGAAATCAGCCCCAGCATTTT
D gene: .; J gene: TRBJ2-4; clone size: .; V gene: TRBV21-1; CDR3 protein: CASSKAGSVGDIQYF; CDR3 DNA: TGTGCCAGCAGCAAAGCGGGTAGCGTGGGGGACATTCAGTACTTC